This entry features one T cell receptor beta chain sequence. Other DNA sequences within the sample encode an identical CDR3. These data originate in a study of control samples from healthy donors and cancer patients. The assay was immunoSEQ multiplex PCR, and TCRdb's table has in-frame clones only and misses some. The sample lists about 98,000 clones, around 82% occurring once. This CDR3 spans 16 amino acids. Germline V gives CDR1 LGHNA, CDR2 YNFKEQ. Trimming cost V 0 bases and J 4 bases; bases outside gene matches: 4. The genes are TRBV4-2 and TRBJ2-1; 9 bases map to TRBD2. The clonotype originates from a man aged 55 to 69 in good health. Sequencing used blood. CDR3 DNA: TGTGCCAGCAGCCAAGATGGTACTAGCGGGTACAATGAGCAGTTCTTC. It yields the protein CASSQDGTSGYNEQFF.